This T cell receptor beta chain derives from a study of cytomegalovirus exposure and HLA in healthy donors. The PCR contained 60 Vbeta and 13 Jbeta primers. Profiled with immunoSEQ multiplex PCR; TCRdb holds only in-frame clones, not every one. The sample holds some 140,000 clones, 65% to 75% seen once. As regards this clone: Antigen: not known.

V lost 6 bases, J lost 3 bases, and 18 bases lay in between. This CDR3 is 15 amino acids long. CDR1 LNHDA and CDR2 SQIVND come from the germline V gene (reference sequence). General study results and limits: Later genetic work tied a missense DCLRE1C variant to beta-chain V and J trimming. The analysis excluded some indistinguishable V segments, including TRBV6-2 and TRBV6-3.

The specimen was PBMCs. This TCR derives from a man aged 30 to 45 in good health and CMV-seronegative. The chain combines TRBV19 with TRBJ2-7, with D perhaps TRBD1 (6 bases). DNA for the CDR3: TGTGCCAGTAGGTCAGGGACAAAAGGAATCTACGAGCAGTACTTC. Translation: CASRSGTKGIYEQYF. The full variable domain, with the rest looked up from reference TRBV19 and TRBJ2-7, is DGGITQSPKYLFRKEGQNVTLSCEQNLNHDAMYWYRQDPGQGLRLIYYSQIVNDFQKGDIAEGYSVSREKKESFPLTVTSAQKNPTAFYLCASRSGTKGIYEQYFGPGTRLTVT.